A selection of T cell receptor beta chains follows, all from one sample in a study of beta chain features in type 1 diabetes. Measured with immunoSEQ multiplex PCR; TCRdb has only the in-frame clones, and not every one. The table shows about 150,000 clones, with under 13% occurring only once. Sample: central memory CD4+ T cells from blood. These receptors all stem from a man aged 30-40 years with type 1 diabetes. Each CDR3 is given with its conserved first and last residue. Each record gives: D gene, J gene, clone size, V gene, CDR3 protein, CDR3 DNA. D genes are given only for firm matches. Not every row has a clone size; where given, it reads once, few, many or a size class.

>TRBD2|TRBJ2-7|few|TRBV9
CASSVDPGGDHEQYF
TGTGCCAGCAGCGTAGACCCGGGAGGGGACCACGAGCAGTACTTC
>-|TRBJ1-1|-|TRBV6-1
CASSVEVDNTEAFF
TGTGCCAGCAGTGTGGAGGTGGATAACACTGAAGCTTTCTTT
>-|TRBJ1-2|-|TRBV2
CASSGLGEGDFGYTF
TGTGCCAGCAGTGGACTGGGAGAAGGGGACTTTGGCTACACCTTC
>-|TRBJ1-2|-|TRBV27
CATRPSLGEGYTF
TGTGCCACCCGACCGTCTCTGGGAGAAGGCTACACCTTC
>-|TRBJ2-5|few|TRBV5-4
CASTQTAMGGTQYF
TGTGCCAGCACCCAGACAGCGATGGGTGGGACCCAGTACTTC
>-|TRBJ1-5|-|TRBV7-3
CASSLIGGRASGKSDQPQHF
TGTGCCAGCAGCTTAATAGGAGGTCGGGCTTCGGGTAAATCTGATCAGCCCCAGCATTTT
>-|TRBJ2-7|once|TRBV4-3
CASSHRTGKEYEQYF
TGCGCCAGCAGCCATCGTACCGGGAAAGAATACGAGCAGTACTTC
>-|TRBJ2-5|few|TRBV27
CASNPWGEETQYF
TGTGCCAGCAACCCCTGGGGGGAAGAGACCCAGTACTTC
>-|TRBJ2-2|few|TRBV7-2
CASSSGGQNTGELFF
TGTGCCAGCAGCTCAGGGGGGCAAAACACCGGGGAGCTGTTTTTT
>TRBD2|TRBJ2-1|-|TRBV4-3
CASSLGTSGIGDEQFF
TGCGCCAGCAGCCTTGGGACTAGCGGGATAGGGGATGAGCAGTTCTTC